This T cell receptor beta chain was found in a study of T-cell memory formation after mild COVID-19. Regarding the study as a whole: Among contracting clones, CD4+ were mainly CM/EM and CD8+ enriched in EMRA. That cross-reactive memory joined was suggested by some responding clones appearing in pre-infection memory.

This clonotype was seen at least ten times. Its target is unknown. The 5'RACE method, run with constant-segment primers, produced TCR alpha and TCR beta cDNA libraries (carrying sample barcodes and UMIs). MiXCR, applied by TCRdb to the 5' RACE reads, yields one record per CDR3 protein. The profile shows 450,000 to 700,000 distinct CDR3 sequences, approximately 18% of them singletons. The length of the CDR3 is 15 residues. V was pared by 5 bases and J by 6 bases, with 12 bases of the junction left unmatched. Germline values: CDR1 SGHTA, CDR2 FQGNSA. The sequence was collected from an adult woman who had mild COVID-19 (a few samples of this study predate the infection). Cell type and time point are not known. V and J are TRBV7-2 and TRBJ2-7; 8 positions agree with TRBD1. Input material: PBMCs or a T cell subset sorted from them (not recorded which). CDR3 DNA sequence: TGTGCCAGCAGCACACCACAGGGGGTTGGGGGCGAGCAGTACTTC. This gives the protein CASSTPQGVGGEQYF.